This TCR beta chain came from a study of T cell clonotyping in hematopoietic cell transplantation. Study-level findings and limits: Few recipient clonotypes overlapped donors; over 95% were de novo at given depth. Graft donor and pretransplant recipient Inverse Simpson Index values predicted broader posttransplant TCR diversity.

CDR1 and CDR2 from the germline V gene are MDHEN and SYDVKM. V shed 1 base and J shed 8 bases, with 20 bases lying between them. This CDR3 comprises 16 residues. Worth noting for this clone: Its specificity is unknown.

As for time point: recipient sample about 28 days before transplant, after cytoreduction. Blood collection times were about day -28 and days 30, 100, 180 posttransplant. Generated by immunoSEQ multiplex PCR, the TCRdb table keeps only in-frame clones and is missing some. The sample shows 25,000 to 35,000 clones, 85% to 95% of them seen only once. The sequence came from a man aged 50 or older with acute myeloid leukemia. Some clones in this sample may be carry-over from other donors' samples. Sample: peripheral blood mononuclear cells, taken before stem cell transplant. The gene calls are TRBV28 and TRBJ1-2, with D tentatively TRBD1 (5 bases). CDR3 in amino acids: CASSLSLVRADMGYTF. As DNA, the CDR3 is TGTGCCAGCAGTTTATCGCTAGTCAGGGCTGATATGGGCTACACCTTC.